By sample share, the clone carrying this TCR beta chain is medium-sized. Germline values: CDR1 SGHTA, CDR2 FQGTGA. J gave up 8 bases and V 0 bases, and 7 bases lay outside the gene matches. The CDR3 is made up of 15 amino acids. The sample originates from a study of OX40 agonist ivuxolimab in advanced cancers. Data came from immunoSEQ multiplex PCR; TCRdb stores just in-frame clones and leaves some out. Found here are some 14,000 clones, less than 90% of them singletons; the top ten hold about 37%. This sample comprised CD4+ or CD8+ T cells sorted from blood, obtained in a trial of the OX40 agonist ivuxolimab. The chain carries TRBV7-3 and TRBJ2-1; 7 nucleotides match TRBD2. The TCR originated in an adult with an advanced solid tumor such as melanoma, head and neck, liver or kidney cancer. CDR3 residues: CASSLTGGSLDEQFF. The CDR3 nucleotides are TGTGCCAGCAGCTTAACCGGCGGGAGTCTCGATGAGCAGTTCTTC. The entire variable domain, with the rest obtained from reference TRBV7-3 and TRBJ2-1, is as follows: GAGVSQTPSNKVTEKGKYVELRCDPISGHTALYWYRQSLGQGPEFLIYFQGTGAADDSGLPNDRFFAVRPEGSVSTLKIQRTERGDSAVYLCASSLTGGSLDEQFFGPGTRLTVL.